The sequence of this T cell receptor (beta chain) was determined in a study of CD8+ T cells in alopecia areata. Study outcomes and limitations: Mice gave a clearer picture of TCR sharing than patients did, possibly for HLA-related reasons.

Trimming removed 8 bases from V and 6 bases from J; junction bases left unmatched: 17. The CDR3 covers 16 residues. CDR1 and CDR2 from the germline V gene are SEHNR and FQNEAQ (reference sequence). cDNA reverse transcribed from extracted RNA served as the sequencing template. TCRdb's copy holds only in-frame clones and misses some; the assay was immunoSEQ multiplex PCR. The data show under 30,000 clones, around 53% seen once. At least ten counts were recorded for this clone. Its antigen is not identified. The sample consisted of NKG2D-high CD8+ T cells sorted from blood. The rearrangement uses TRBV7-9 and TRBJ2-5, with 8 positions matching TRBD2. The TCR was taken from a human donor with alopecia areata. This CDR3 reads CASGWSGAGGEKTQYF. CDR3 sequence (DNA): TGTGCCAGCGGGTGGAGTGGTGCGGGAGGTGAAAAGACCCAGTACTTC.